This record concerns one T cell receptor beta chain sequence. This sample was included in a study of technical replicates of blood from a few donors. The CDR3 totals 15 residues. Losses at the gene ends were 2 bases for V and 6 bases for J; bases not matched to a gene: 7. Germline CDR1 and CDR2: MNHNY and SVGAGI (reference sequence). Profiled with immunoSEQ multiplex PCR; TCRdb holds only in-frame clones, not every one. The data show 6,500 to 7,500 clones, almost 97% seen once. This receptor was obtained from a human donor in good health. Source material: PBMCs. The chain is built from TRBV6-6 and TRBJ2-7, with 10 nucleotides matching TRBD2. CDR3 in amino acids: CASSYPQREGREQYF. CDR3 DNA sequence: TGTGCCAGCAGTTACCCCCAGCGGGAGGGCCGCGAGCAGTACTTC.